Reported below is one TCR beta chain. Its target is unknown. The data belong to a study of cytomegalovirus exposure and HLA in healthy donors. Some clones are missing from TCRdb's copy, which holds only in-frame ones; the method was immunoSEQ multiplex PCR. The sample contains 150,000 or so clones, 75% to 90% of which appear only once. Germline lookup yields CDR1 SNHLY and CDR2 FYNNEI. This CDR3 has 11 residues. The V end lost 7 bases, the J end lost 5 bases, and 9 bases lay between the germline ends. General study findings and limits: Most observed TCR sequences were rare, whereas some public TCRs were detected in many donors.

This sequence joins TRBV2 and TRBJ2-7; D uncertain. This clonotype was obtained from a woman younger than 30 in good health and CMV-seropositive. What was sequenced was PBMCs. This CDR3 reads CASMLLNEQYF. The CDR3, as DNA: TGTGCCAGCATGTTGCTAAACGAGCAGTACTTC.